This TCR beta chain appears in the sequencing data of a study of shared clonotypes between healthy human individuals. The deep-level immunoSEQ assay was used. Using immunoSEQ multiplex PCR, the repertoire was profiled, and TCRdb retains in-frame clones only, with some absent. This sample carries under 1,100,000 clones, about 84% of them seen once, and the ten largest clones take around 0.61%. Comments on this clone: What it binds is not known.

Overall study findings and caveats: Only blood underwent sampling, and tissue repertoires likely differ.

The sample was memory CD4+ T cells from PBMCs. The subset: CD45RA-negative fraction. The receptor comes from a man aged 18 to 29 in good health. Some clones in this sample may be carry-over from other donors' samples.

The CDR3: CASSDFVPRTGETLPRETQYF. The CDR3 DNA sequence: TGTGCCAGCAGTGACTTCGTCCCACGGACAGGGGAGACCCTCCCTCGGGAGACCCAGTACTTC. The gene calls are TRBV6-4 and TRBJ2-5; 9 bases line up with TRBD1. There are 21 residues in the CDR3. V lost 1 base, J lost 5 bases, and 23 bases stayed unmatched. The germline gives CDR1 MRHNA, CDR2 SNTAGT.